The present T cell receptor beta chain was sequenced within a study of blood T cell repertoires in COVID-19. Turning to this clone: The junction departs from germline at one end; a sequencing error may be responsible.

This CDR3 spans 15 amino acids. From germline, CDR1 is SGHRS and CDR2 YFSETQ. Per the study methods: Reference gene primer amplification yielded estimated nucleated cell counts. Clones were read by immunoSEQ multiplex PCR, and TCRdb kept only the in-frame ones, dropping some. D and trimming come from the DNA, and the V and J calls and clone size come from that table. Of some 270,000 clones in the sample, 75% to 90% are singletons; the top ten hold around 3.1%. Living in 20 to 30 US areas, the participants were between roughly 18 and 90 years of age. Donors were grouped by their self-reported clinical history. Each exposed participant met a COVID-19 case in the 2 weeks preceding study entry.

This chain connects TRBV5-1 to TRBJ1-4, with D perhaps TRBD1 (5 bases). The sequenced sample was PBMCs or T cells enriched from blood (not recorded which). This clonotype originated in a woman aged 40 to 49 who had been exposed to COVID-19. For the CDR3, the DNA is TGTGCCAGCAGCAAAGAACCTCAGGGTTCTGAAAAACTGTTTTTT. It specifies CASSKEPQGSEKLFF. Full variable domain (remainder filled in from reference TRBV5-1 and TRBJ1-4): KAGVTQTPRYLIKTRGQQVTLSCSPISGHRSVSWYQQTPGQGLQFLFEYFSETQRNKGNFPGRFSGRQFSNSRSEMNVSTLELGDSALYLCASSKEPQGSEKLFFGSGTQLSVL.